This entry lists 18 T cell receptor beta chains sequenced from one sample in a study of monozygotic twins with inflammatory bowel disease. Using the 5' RACE reads, TCRdb records one entry per CDR3 protein without DNA. The listing contains some 200,000 distinct CDR3 sequences. Source material: blood. The receptors were sampled from a human donor with ulcerative colitis or Crohn's disease, or a healthy co-twin of an affected twin (not recorded which).

The chain carries TRBV5-1 and TRBJ1-1; TCRdb proposes TRBD1, but this gene call is untestable without DNA. The germline CDR1 and CDR2 sequences are SGHRS and YFSETQ. The CDR3 is made up of 16 amino acids. CDR3 sequence: CASSQRTGGLITEAFF.

The chain recombines TRBV20-1 with TRBJ2-6. CDR3 length equals 13 residues. CDR1 is DFQATT, CDR2 SNEGSKA, per germline (reference sequence). CDR3 protein: CSAIGSGANVLTF.

The chain is built from TRBV5-5 and TRBJ2-4. Germline V gene lookup returns CDR1 SGHKS and CDR2 YYEKEE (reference sequence). The CDR3 spans 14 residues. The CDR3: CASSDGVGKNIQYF.

The CDR3 protein is CASSPYSSSEDTQYF. The chain combines TRBV18 with TRBJ2-3; TCRdb gives TRBD2 as the D gene, but with no DNA this cannot be confirmed. Germline CDR1 reads KGHSH; CDR2 reads LQKENI. The CDR3 has 15 residues.

The chain combines TRBV6-5 with TRBJ2-7; the TCRdb call, TRBD1, lacks DNA for checking. Germline CDR1 is MNHEY and CDR2 is SVGAGI. The CDR3 runs 14 residues. This chain's CDR3 is CASSSHPVGDEQYF.

The chain recombines TRBV12-3 or TRBV12-4 with TRBJ1-2; the TRBD1 assignment by TCRdb is unverifiable without DNA. The length of the CDR3 is 14 residues. The CDR3 sequence: CASRRGLSNYGYTF.

The chain recombines TRBV7-2 with TRBJ2-5; TCRdb's D call of TRBD2 is untestable without DNA. CDR1 is SGHTA and CDR2 is FQGNSA in the germline V gene. The CDR3 is 17 amino acids. The CDR3 sequence: CASSLVSGGLYQETQYF.

This chain connects TRBV18 to TRBJ1-2. The CDR3 consists of 14 residues. The V gene's germline CDR1 is KGHSH and CDR2 LQKENI. The CDR3 protein is CASSPEDSNYGYTF.

The V gene is TRBV6-9, the J gene TRBJ1-5; with no DNA, the TCRdb D assignment of TRBD1 cannot be verified. Germline-derived CDR1 and CDR2 are MNHGY and SVAAGI. The CDR3 contains 17 residues. The CDR3 sequence is CASSALVRGGVNQPQHF.

The chain uses TRBV7-9 and TRBJ1-5; TCRdb outputs TRBD1, but without DNA this stays unchecked. The germline V gene has CDR1 SEHNR and CDR2 FQNEAQ (reference sequence). The CDR3 runs to 16 residues. The CDR3: CASTTTGKPNNQPQHF.

The genes are TRBV5-6 and TRBJ2-7. Germline CDR1 reads SGHDT; CDR2 reads YYEEEE. The CDR3 is made up of 11 amino acids. The CDR3 loop reads CASSLAGEQYF.

The rearrangement uses TRBV5-1 and TRBJ1-2. Germline loops: CDR1 SGHRS, CDR2 YFSETQ. This CDR3 spans 15 amino acids. CDR3 residues: CASSLEGLFNYGYTF.

CDR3 region: CASSLEEGDTEAFF. This chain connects TRBV5-1 to TRBJ1-1; TCRdb designates TRBD1, a call that cannot be tested without DNA. This CDR3 has 14 residues. The germline V gene encodes CDR1 SGHRS and CDR2 YFSETQ.

The chain uses TRBV29-1 and TRBJ1-4. CDR3 size: 13 residues. Germline lookup yields CDR1 SQVTM and CDR2 ANQGSEA. The CDR3 protein is CSAPSGANEKLFF. The whole variable domain, remainder taken from reference TRBV29-1 and TRBJ1-4, is SAVISQKPSRDICQRGTSLTIQCQVDSQVTMMFWYRQQPGQSLTLIATANQGSEATYESGFVIDKFPISRPNLTFSTLTVSNMSPEDSSIYLCSAPSGANEKLFFGSGTQLSVL.

The J gene is TRBJ2-5, the V gene TRBV5-1. In germline, CDR1 is SGHRS, CDR2 YFSETQ. There are 13 residues in the CDR3. This chain's CDR3 is CASSLSVQETQYF.

This sequence joins TRBV12-3 or TRBV12-4 and TRBJ1-4; the D call from TCRdb, TRBD1, cannot be confirmed without DNA. The CDR3 runs 15 residues. The CDR3 reads CASRDTRGPNEKLFF.

The chain employs TRBV7-2 and TRBJ1-1; the D call from TCRdb, TRBD1, cannot be confirmed without DNA. Germline values: CDR1 SGHTA, CDR2 FQGNSA. CDR3 length: 12 residues. CDR3 amino acids: CASSQDSWGAFF.

The chain recombines TRBV5-1 with TRBJ2-5; the TCRdb D gene call, TRBD1, has no DNA to confirm it. This CDR3 is 14 amino acids long. Germline loops: CDR1 SGHRS, CDR2 YFSETQ. The CDR3 loop reads CASSLKIAPETQYF.